This T cell receptor (beta chain) was recovered during a study of breast tumors, draining lymph nodes, adjacent tissues. Study results and caveats: Findings are consistent with lymph node origin and intratumoral expansion of most tumor T cells. Luminal-like breast cancer showed significantly greater tumor-nontumor repertoire similarity than basal-like breast cancer did. That most tumor T cells come from lymph nodes remained unproven. Compared with lymph nodes, tumors were less diverse; compared with nontumor tissue, more.

From germline, CDR1 is SNHLY and CDR2 FYNNEI. This CDR3 contains 13 residues. The V end lost 2 bases, the J end lost 4 bases, and 5 bases lay between the germline ends. Breast cancer patients provided tissue from their axillary draining lymph nodes. This clonotype showed up many times. Its antigen is still unknown. Each CDR3 protein is one row after TCRdb ran MiXCR on the multiplex PCR reads. The table has under 150,000 distinct CDR3 sequences, about 20% seen once. Sequenced: axillary lymph node tissue. The TCR was taken from a female donor with breast cancer. Some clones in this sample may be carry-over from other donors' samples. The rearrangement uses TRBV2 and TRBJ2-2; D ambiguous. The CDR3 DNA reads as TGTGCCAGCAGTGAAACGACCACCGGGGAGCTGTTTTTT. Translated: CASSETTTGELFF.